This TCR beta chain comes out of a study of cytomegalovirus exposure and HLA in healthy donors. Generated by immunoSEQ multiplex PCR, the TCRdb table keeps only in-frame clones and is missing some. The repertoire holds some 60,000 clones, with approximately 96% as singletons. CDR1 and CDR2 from the germline V gene are LNHDA and SQIVND (reference sequence). V lost 5 bases, J lost 16 bases, and 11 bases stayed unmatched. CDR3 size: 12 residues. Material for sequencing was PBMCs. The sequence derives from a man between 18 and 35 years old in good health and CMV-seronegative. The V and J genes are TRBV19 and TRBJ1-5, with 7 bases identical to TRBD1. DNA of the CDR3: TGTGCCAGTAGTGGGTCAGGGGGAAACTGTCATTTT. Amino acid sequence: CASSGSGGNCHF. Together with reference TRBV19 and TRBJ1-5, the CDR3 gives the full variable domain: DGGITQSPKYLFRKEGQNVTLSCEQNLNHDAMYWYRQDPGQGLRLIYYSQIVNDFQKGDIAEGYSVSREKKESFPLTVTSAQKNPTAFYLCASSGSGGNCHFGDGTRLSIL.